A selection of T cell receptor beta chains follows, all from one sample in a study of CD8+ T cells in alopecia areata. TCRdb's copy holds only in-frame clones and misses some; the assay was immunoSEQ multiplex PCR. The sample has 98,000 or so clones; roughly 64% are singletons. Sequenced material: CD8+ T cells sorted from blood, taken at week 4, from a patient treated with tofacitinib. These TCRs come from a human donor with alopecia areata. The CDR3 runs from the conserved cysteine through the conserved F or W. The D gene is left open where the match is weak. Only some rows state a clone size, as once, few, many or a class for expanded clones.

V gene	J gene	D gene	clone size	CDR3 protein	CDR3 DNA
TRBV5-1	TRBJ2-1	NA	few	CASSLGLATPYNEQFF	TGCGCCAGCAGCTTAGGGCTAGCAACACCTTACAATGAGCAGTTCTTC
TRBV15	TRBJ1-1	NA	NA	CATSEWSGNTEAFF	TGTGCCACCAGCGAATGGAGTGGGAACACTGAAGCTTTCTTT
TRBV19	TRBJ1-1	NA	NA	CASSKGNTEAFF	TGTGCCAGTAGTAAGGGAAACACTGAAGCTTTCTTT
TRBV27	TRBJ2-2	NA	many	CASRGRGPSNTGELFF	TGTGCCAGCAGGGGCAGGGGACCTTCGAACACCGGGGAGCTGTTTTTT
TRBV7-9	TRBJ2-1	TRBD1	NA	CASSGRQGTFPYNEQFF	TGTGCCAGCAGCGGAAGACAGGGGACCTTTCCCTACAATGAGCAGTTCTTC
TRBV29-1	TRBJ2-3	TRBD2	NA	CSVERTSGTDTQYF	TGCAGCGTGGAGCGGACTAGCGGCACAGATACGCAGTATTTT
TRBV5-6	TRBJ2-7	NA	NA	CASKQGFGSYEQYF	TGTGCCAGCAAACAGGGTTTTGGGTCCTACGAGCAGTACTTC
TRBV27	TRBJ1-5	NA	NA	CASSLSSNQPQHF	TGTGCCAGCAGTTTATCGAGCAATCAGCCCCAGCATTTT
TRBV5-1	TRBJ2-3	NA	NA	CASSLGTSRTDTQYF	TGCGCCAGCAGCTTGGGGACTTCCCGCACAGATACGCAGTATTTT
TRBV5-1	TRBJ2-7	NA	NA	CASSTGSSIYEQYF	TGCGCCAGCAGCACGGGCAGCTCAATCTACGAGCAGTACTTC
TRBV5-6	TRBJ2-7	NA	NA	CASSSPFGSIYEQYF	TGTGCCAGCAGCTCTCCTTTTGGGAGTATCTACGAGCAGTACTTC
TRBV5-1	TRBJ1-2	NA	NA	CASSFYPRTWGYGYTF	TGCGCCAGCAGCTTCTACCCCAGGACGTGGGGCTATGGCTACACCTTC
TRBV5-1	TRBJ2-3	NA	few	CASSFSTDTQYF	TGCGCCAGCAGCTTCAGCACAGATACGCAGTATTTT
TRBV29-1	TRBJ2-1	TRBD2	NA	CSVEGTSGSYNEQFF	TGCAGCGTTGAAGGGACTAGCGGTTCCTACAATGAGCAGTTCTTC
TRBV19	TRBJ1-2	NA	few	CASSIGTTGLNGYTF	TGTGCCAGTAGTATAGGAACTACCGGATTGAATGGCTACACCTTC
TRBV7-2	TRBJ2-2	NA	NA	CASSSPMVSGELFF	TGTGCCAGCAGCTCCCCTATGGTATCCGGGGAGCTGTTTTTT
TRBV7-9	TRBJ1-1	NA	NA	CASSLFYTGRTGTEAFF	TGTGCCAGCAGCTTATTCTACACGGGCCGAACGGGTACTGAAGCTTTCTTT
TRBV9	TRBJ2-3	TRBD2	NA	CASSVELAGRPAQFTQYF	TGTGCCAGCAGCGTAGAACTAGCGGGGAGGCCAGCCCAATTCACGCAGTATTTT
TRBV7-9	TRBJ2-2	NA	NA	CASTETNTGELFF	TGTGCCAGCACAGAGACGAACACCGGGGAGCTGTTTTTT
TRBV4-3	TRBJ2-2	NA	NA	CASSQDQGPITGELFF	TGCGCCAGCAGCCAAGATCAGGGACCAATCACCGGGGAGCTGTTTTTT
TRBV6-5	TRBJ2-3	TRBD2	NA	CASSYGQSAGEEYF	TGTGCCAGCAGTTACGGCCAATCTGCGGGAGAGGAGTATTTT
TRBV15	TRBJ2-5	NA	few	CATSRDFGPQETQYF	TGTGCCACCAGCAGAGATTTTGGCCCACAAGAGACCCAGTACTTC
TRBV27	TRBJ2-3	NA	NA	CASSPPDTQYF	TGTGCCAGCAGTCCCCCGGATACGCAGTATTTT
TRBV5-1	TRBJ2-7	NA	NA	CASSLTGSYEQYF	TGCGCCAGCAGCTTAACAGGGTCCTACGAGCAGTACTTC
TRBV12-5	TRBJ2-3	TRBD2	few	CASGLVQAGGPTDTQYF	TGTGCTAGTGGTTTGGTACAAGCGGGGGGGCCCACAGATACGCAGTATTTT
TRBV27	TRBJ2-1	TRBD2	NA	CATRTGGTYNEQFF	TGTGCCACGAGAACGGGAGGGACCTACAATGAGCAGTTCTTC